This TCR beta chain was documented in a study of blood T cell repertoires in COVID-19. As for the study in general: Whether acute or convalescent, the COVID-19 samples came from the United States, Italy and Spain. The analysed material was cDNA or gDNA that came from T cells, B-cell-depleted T cells, or PBMCs.

This table comes from immunoSEQ multiplex PCR, and its TCRdb copy is limited to in-frame clones, with some not included. The sample includes about 300,000 clones, around 84% seen only once; the top ten take over 3.5%. Those enrolled, adults aged roughly 18 to 89 years, came from around 25 US areas. Allocation to cohorts depended on clinical history reported by the participants. V was clipped by 0 bases and J by 0 bases; unmatched bases: 3. The CDR3 length is 16 residues. Germline-derived CDR1 and CDR2 are SGDLS and YYNGEE. The V gene is TRBV9, the J gene TRBJ2-3, with TRBD2 identical over 8 bases. The sequence derives from a man younger than 40 who had recovered from COVID-19. The source material was PBMCs or T cells enriched from blood (not recorded which). The CDR3, as DNA: TGTGCCAGCAGCGTAGGGGCTAGCGGGAGCACAGATACGCAGTATTTT. This codes for CASSVGASGSTDTQYF. The complete variable domain, with remaining parts taken from reference TRBV9 and TRBJ2-3, reads DSGVTQTPKHLITATGQRVTLRCSPRSGDLSVYWYQQSLDQGLQFLIQYYNGEERAKGNILERFSAQQFPDLHSELNLSSLELGDSALYFCASSVGASGSTDTQYFGPGTRLTVL.